The next 8 T cell receptor beta chains were all read from a single sample in a study of blood T cells in healthy people across ages. Sample-barcoded 5' priming and a J-beta primer mix drove a second PCR of about 6 to 12 cycles. TCRdb used MiXCR to reprocess the 5' RACE reads, holding one entry per CDR3 protein. Found here are hundreds of thousands of distinct CDR3 sequences, over 45% of them singletons; the top ten hold roughly 22%. Input material: blood. All receptors derive from a man aged 25 to 40 in good health.

CDR3 loop: CASRTSGLYNEQFF. CDR3 in DNA: TGTGCCAGCAGAACTAGCGGACTGTACAATGAGCAGTTCTTC. The V gene is TRBV27, the J gene TRBJ2-1, with 8 bases identical to TRBD2. Unmatched junction bases numbered 5, after V lost 6 bases and J lost 4 bases. Germline-derived CDR1 and CDR2 are MNHEY and SMNVEV (reference sequence). The CDR3 runs 14 residues.

The chain combines TRBV4-3 with TRBJ2-5; TRBD2 matches at 9 bases. The CDR3 runs 18 residues. CDR1 and CDR2 (germline): LGHNA, YSLEER. V lost 0 bases to trimming and J lost 11 bases; unmatched junction nucleotides: 19. The CDR3 is CASSQEGPAGGHLNEQYF. CDR3 in DNA: TGCGCCAGCAGCCAAGAGGGGCCAGCGGGAGGACATTTGAATGAGCAGTACTTC.

In the case of this clonotype: Germline and junction disagree at one end, which may indicate a read error. This chain joins TRBV5-1 and TRBJ1-6; 9 bases are shared with TRBD1. This CDR3 spans 14 amino acids. Germline V gives CDR1 SGHRS, CDR2 YFSETQ. The CDR3 reads CASSPGQGTSPPHF. The CDR3 DNA reads TGCGCCAGCAGTCCGGGACAGGGAACTTCACCCCCCCACTTT.

The chain recombines TRBV15 with TRBJ2-7; TRBD2 is a possible D gene (5 bases). CDR3 length equals 17 residues. The germline V gene encodes CDR1 LNHNV and CDR2 YYDKDF (reference sequence). Trimming left V 0 bases short and J 2 bases short, with 17 bases between. The CDR3 is CATSRDSWLSSPYEQYF. CDR3 sequence (DNA): TGTGCCACCAGCAGAGATTCATGGCTTTCTAGCCCCTACGAGCAGTACTTC.

CDR3: CASRPEQYF. CDR3 nucleotide sequence: TGTGCCAGCAGACCAGAGCAGTACTTC. The chain has TRBV6-5 and TRBJ2-7; D not resolved. The CDR3 is 9 residues long. CDR1 and CDR2 from the germline V gene are MNHEY and SVGAGI. V shed 6 bases and J shed 7 bases, with 4 bases lying between them.

This clonotype has just one count. The V call is TRBV5-1, the J call TRBJ2-7, with D perhaps matching TRBD2 (6 bases). In germline, CDR1 is SGHRS, CDR2 YFSETQ. CDR3 length equals 14 residues. V shed 2 bases and J shed 4 bases, with 13 bases lying between them. CDR3 nucleotide sequence: TGCGCCAGCAGCTTTGACCGCGGGGCTTACGAGCAGTACTTC. Protein product: CASSFDRGAYEQYF.

This clonotype was counted between two and nine times. This rearrangement joins TRBV5-6 to TRBJ2-1, with D hard to call. Germline V CDR1 and CDR2: SGHDT, YYEEEE. The CDR3 is 11 residues long. V lost 3 bases and J lost 11, with 9 bases in between. This CDR3 is CASSYGPQQFF. CDR3 nucleotide sequence: TGTGCCAGCAGCTACGGACCTCAGCAGTTCTTC.

The genes are TRBV7-9 and TRBJ1-1, with D maybe TRBD1 (5 bases). V was cut by 8 bases and J by 1 base, with 14 bases left in between. Germline-derived CDR1 and CDR2 are SEHNR and FQNEAQ (reference sequence). This CDR3 is built from 14 residues. Written as DNA, the CDR3 is TGTGCCAGCTCAGAAACTGACAGGAACACTGAAGCTTTCTTT. Translation gives CASSETDRNTEAFF.